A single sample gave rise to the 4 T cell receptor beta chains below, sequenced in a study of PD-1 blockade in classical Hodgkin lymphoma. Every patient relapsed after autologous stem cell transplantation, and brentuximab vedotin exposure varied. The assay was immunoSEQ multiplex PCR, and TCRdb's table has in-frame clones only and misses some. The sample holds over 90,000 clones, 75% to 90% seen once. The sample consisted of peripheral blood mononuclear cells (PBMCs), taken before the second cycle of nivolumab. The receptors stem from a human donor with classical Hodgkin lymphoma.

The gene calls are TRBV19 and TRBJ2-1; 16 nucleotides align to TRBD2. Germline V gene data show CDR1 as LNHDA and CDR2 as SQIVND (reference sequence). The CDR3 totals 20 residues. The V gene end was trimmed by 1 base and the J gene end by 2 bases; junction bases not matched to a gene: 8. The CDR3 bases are TGTGCCAGTAGTATAGGGGCGGGACTAGCGGGGGGGCCCCCCTACAATGAGCAGTTCTTC. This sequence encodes CASSIGAGLAGGPPYNEQFF.

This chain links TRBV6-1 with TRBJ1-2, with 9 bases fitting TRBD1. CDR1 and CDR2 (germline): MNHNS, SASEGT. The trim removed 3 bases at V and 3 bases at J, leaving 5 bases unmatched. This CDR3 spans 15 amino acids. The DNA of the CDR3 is TGTGCCAGCAGTGATTTCGACAGGGGGGACTATGGCTACACCTTC. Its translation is CASSDFDRGDYGYTF.

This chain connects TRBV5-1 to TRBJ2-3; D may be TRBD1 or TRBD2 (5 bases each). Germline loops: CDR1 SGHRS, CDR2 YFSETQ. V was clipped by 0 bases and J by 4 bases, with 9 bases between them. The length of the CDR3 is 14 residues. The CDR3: CASSLGGRSDTQYF. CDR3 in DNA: TGCGCCAGCAGCTTGGGGGGACGGTCAGATACGCAGTATTTT.

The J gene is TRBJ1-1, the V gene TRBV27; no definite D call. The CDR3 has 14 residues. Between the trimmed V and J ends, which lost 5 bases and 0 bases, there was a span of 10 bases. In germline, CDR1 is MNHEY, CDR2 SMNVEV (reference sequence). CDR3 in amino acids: CASSPGMLNTEAFF. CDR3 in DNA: TGTGCCAGCAGTCCCGGAATGCTGAACACTGAAGCTTTCTTT.